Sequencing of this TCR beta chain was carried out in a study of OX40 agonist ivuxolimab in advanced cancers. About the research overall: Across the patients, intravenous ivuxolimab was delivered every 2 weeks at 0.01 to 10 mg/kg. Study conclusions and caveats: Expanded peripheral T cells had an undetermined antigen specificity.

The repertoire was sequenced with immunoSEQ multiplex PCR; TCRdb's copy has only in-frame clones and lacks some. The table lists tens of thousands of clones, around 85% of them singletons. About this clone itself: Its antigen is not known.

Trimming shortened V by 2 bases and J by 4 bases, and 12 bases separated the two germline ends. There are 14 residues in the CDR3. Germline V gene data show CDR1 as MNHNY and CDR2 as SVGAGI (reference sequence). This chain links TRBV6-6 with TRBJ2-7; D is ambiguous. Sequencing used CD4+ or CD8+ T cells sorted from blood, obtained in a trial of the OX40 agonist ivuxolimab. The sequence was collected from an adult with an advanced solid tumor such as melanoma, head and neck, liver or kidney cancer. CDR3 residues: CASSYPQLRYEQYF. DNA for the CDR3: TGTGCCAGCAGTTACCCTCAATTACGATACGAGCAGTACTTC.